These 20 T cell receptor beta chains share one sample of origin, sequenced in a study of blood T cell repertoires in COVID-19. Method: immunoSEQ multiplex PCR; TCRdb's copy keeps in-frame clones and lacks some. The sample yields 150,000 to 200,000 clones, under 85% seen once. Sequencing was performed on peripheral blood. The receptors shown here come from an elderly man with COVID-19, enrolled during active disease.

This clone was counted only a few times. The CDR3 nucleotides are TGTGCCAGCAGTCCACAGGGGCCAACCTATGGCTACACCTTC. Translated: CASSPQGPTYGYTF. V is TRBV6-2 or TRBV6-3 and J is TRBJ1-2, with 7 bases aligning to TRBD1. This CDR3 has 14 amino acids. Germline CDR1 and CDR2: MNHEY and SVGEGT. V gave up 5 bases and J gave up 4 bases; unmatched junction bases: 7.

The CDR3 is CAISDWAIGTDTQYF. The CDR3 DNA is TGTGCCATCAGTGATTGGGCGATTGGGACAGATACGCAGTATTTT. The chain has TRBV10-3 and TRBJ2-3; the D is unclear. V was clipped by 3 bases and J by 3 bases, with 13 bases between them. Germline V CDR1 and CDR2: ENHRY, SYGVKD. CDR3 size: 15 residues.

This clone was detected once. The chain joins TRBV7-9 to TRBJ1-5, with D perhaps matching TRBD1 (5 bases). V lost 5 bases to trimming and J lost 0 bases, with 11 bases between them. Germline V CDR1 and CDR2: SEHNR, FQNEAQ (reference sequence). CDR3 size: 15 residues. DNA for the CDR3: TGTGCCAGCAGCCCCCGGGGGGATAGCAATCAGCCCCAGCATTTT. Protein sequence: CASSPRGDSNQPQHF.

A single count supports this clone. The chain links TRBV7-9 to TRBJ1-5, with D tentatively TRBD1 (5 bases). Germline V CDR1 and CDR2: SEHNR, FQNEAQ (reference sequence). This CDR3 has 17 amino acids. Trimming shortened V by 3 bases and J by 2 bases, and 17 bases separated the two germline ends. The CDR3 spells CASSFERGGLGNQPQHF. CDR3 bases: TGTGCCAGCAGCTTCGAAAGGGGAGGACTTGGCAATCAGCCCCAGCATTTT. Full variable domain (remainder filled in from reference TRBV7-9 and TRBJ1-5): DTGVSQNPRHKITKRGQNVTFRCDPISEHNRLYWYRQTLGQGPEFLTYFQNEAQLEKSRLLSDRFSAERPKGSFSTLEIQRTEQGDSAMYLCASSFERGGLGNQPQHFGDGTRLSIL.

V usage is TRBV6-5 and J usage is TRBJ2-5; TRBD1 might be the D (5 bases). Germline V gives CDR1 MNHEY, CDR2 SVGAGI. V was shortened by 5 bases and J by 5 bases, with 15 bases between the two germline ends. The CDR3 is 14 amino acids. CDR3 nucleotide sequence: TGTGCCAGCAGTCCGCAGGGTGGTGGCGAGACCCAGTACTTC. Residues: CASSPQGGGETQYF.

The rearrangement uses TRBV7-3 and TRBJ2-1; 14 bases match TRBD2. Trimming at V came to 4 bases and at J to 14 bases, leaving 10 bases not matched to a gene. Germline V lookup: CDR1 SGHTA, CDR2 FQGTGA. The CDR3 has 15 amino acids. CDR3 DNA: TGTGCCAGCAGCTCCCTGGGACTAGCGGGGGCTAAGAAGTTCTTC. Amino acid sequence: CASSSLGLAGAKKFF. Full variable domain (rest looked up from reference TRBV7-3 and TRBJ2-1): GAGVSQTPSNKVTEKGKYVELRCDPISGHTALYWYRQSLGQGPEFLIYFQGTGAADDSGLPNDRFFAVRPEGSVSTLKIQRTERGDSAVYLCASSSLGLAGAKKFFGPGTRLTVL.

The chain recombines TRBV5-4 with TRBJ1-5; TRBD1 matches at 7 bases. Germline V gives CDR1 SGHNT, CDR2 YYREEE (reference sequence). The CDR3 has 15 residues. Trimming took 1 base from V and 2 from J; bases not matched to a gene: 3. This CDR3 is CASSLMGTGNQPQHF. In DNA form, the CDR3 reads TGTGCCAGCAGCTTGATGGGGACAGGCAATCAGCCCCAGCATTTT.

The genes are TRBV29-1 and TRBJ2-4, with D uncertain. CDR3 length: 11 amino acids. The germline V gene has CDR1 SQVTM and CDR2 ANQGSEA. Trimming removed 4 bases from V and 7 bases from J, with 8 bases in between. The DNA for the CDR3 is TGCAGCGTTGCACAGATGAACATTCAGTACTTC. Translating gives CSVAQMNIQYF.

This clone is a singleton in its sample. The CDR3 DNA sequence: TGTGCCAGCAGCCGGACGGAGGGATCCCCCCAGCATTTT. Translating gives CASSRTEGSPQHF. The chain uses TRBV3-1 (or the pseudogene TRBV3-2) and TRBJ1-5; D ambiguous. The V end lost 4 bases, the J end lost 10 bases, and 14 bases lay between the germline ends. CDR1 LGHDT and CDR2 YNNKEL come from the germline V gene (reference sequence). The CDR3 is made up of 13 amino acids.

This sequence joins TRBV12-3 or TRBV12-4 and TRBJ1-5, with D hard to call. This CDR3 spans 13 amino acids. Trimming cost V 2 bases and J 5 bases, with 7 bases left between them. DNA of the CDR3: TGTGCCAGCAGTTTAACTAGGGATCAGCCCCAGCATTTT. Amino acid sequence: CASSLTRDQPQHF.

V and J are TRBV5-4 and TRBJ2-2, with 10 bases aligning to TRBD2. The length of the CDR3 is 20 residues. The trim removed 1 base at V and 0 bases at J, leaving 12 bases unmatched. Germline V gene data show CDR1 as SGHNT and CDR2 as YYREEE (reference sequence). CDR3: CASSLKLVAGGFANTGELFF. DNA of the CDR3: TGTGCCAGCAGCTTGAAATTAGTAGCGGGAGGTTTCGCGAACACCGGGGAGCTGTTTTTT.

The chain carries TRBV4-1 and TRBJ1-5, with D possibly being TRBD1 (5 bases). Germline CDR1 reads MGHRA; CDR2 reads YSYEKL. This CDR3 comprises 16 residues. The germline V and J ends were trimmed by 4 bases and 4 bases, with 17 bases remaining between them. The CDR3 loop is CASSPRQTIGNQPQHF. CDR3 nucleotides: TGCGCCAGCAGCCCCCGACAGACCATCGGGAATCAGCCCCAGCATTTT.

The J gene is TRBJ2-5, the V gene TRBV28; D is possibly TRBD2 (5 bases). V was cut by 7 bases and J by 2 bases, with 14 bases left in between. The germline CDR1 and CDR2 sequences are MDHEN and SYDVKM. The length of the CDR3 is 14 residues. The CDR3 protein is CASTAGGRQETQYF. In DNA form, the CDR3 reads TGTGCCAGCACTGCGGGCGGACGACAAGAGACCCAGTACTTC.

With regard to this clone: Sequence at one end of the junction differs from germline and may be a read error. The V and J genes are TRBV3-1 (or the pseudogene TRBV3-2) and TRBJ1-1, with a possible D match to TRBD1 (5 bases). CDR1 is LGHDT, CDR2 YNNKEL, per germline (reference sequence). CDR3 size: 13 residues. CDR3 region: CASSQDSVRDLLF. The CDR3 DNA sequence: TGTGCCAGCAGCCAAGATTCAGTTCGGGACTTGCTCTTT.

V usage is TRBV19 and J usage is TRBJ1-4, with 7 bases aligning to TRBD1. Germline assignment: CDR1 LNHDA and CDR2 SQIVND (reference sequence). The CDR3 is 16 residues long. V was pared by 3 bases and J by 3 bases, with 7 bases of the junction left unmatched. CDR3: CASSIPGGGSNEKLFF. The CDR3, as DNA: TGTGCCAGTAGTATCCCAGGGGGAGGTTCTAATGAAAAACTGTTTTTT.

The J gene is TRBJ2-7, the V gene TRBV2; perhaps TRBD2 as D (6 bases). The CDR3 covers 15 residues. V was trimmed by 5 bases and J by 0 bases, leaving 14 bases between them. Germline CDR1 SNHLY, CDR2 FYNNEI. CDR3 loop: CASSSGTPNSYEQYF. The CDR3 DNA follows: TGTGCCAGCAGTTCCGGGACTCCTAACTCCTACGAGCAGTACTTC.

CDR3 DNA sequence: TGTGCCAGCAGCACCCCGGGTAGGAAAAACATTCAGTACTTC. Translation: CASSTPGRKNIQYF. The V and J genes are TRBV7-2 and TRBJ2-4; no reliable D call. V shed 5 bases and J shed 4 bases, with 12 bases lying between them. The CDR3 sequence is 14 residues long. The V gene's germline CDR1 is SGHTA and CDR2 FQGNSA.

The chain recombines TRBV3-1 (or the pseudogene TRBV3-2) with TRBJ1-1; tentatively, D is TRBD1 (6 bases). Germline values: CDR1 LGHDT, CDR2 YNNKEL (reference sequence). CDR3 size: 11 residues. The germline V and J ends were trimmed by 1 base and 10 bases, with 7 bases remaining between them. The CDR3 nucleotides are TGTGCCAGCAGCCAAGCAGGGGTAGCTTTCTTT. Its translation is CASSQAGVAFF.

The V and J genes are TRBV10-3 and TRBJ2-5; D not certain. This CDR3 region has 12 residues. Germline CDR1 reads ENHRY; CDR2 reads SYGVKD. Trimming took off 2 bases at V and 4 bases at J, with 5 bases between the two ends. CDR3: CAISEAGETQYF. The CDR3 DNA sequence: TGTGCCATCAGTGAGGCCGGAGAGACCCAGTACTTC.

This clone is a singleton in its sample. The J gene is TRBJ1-5, the V gene TRBV19, with D tentatively TRBD1 (5 bases). The CDR3 is 14 residues long. Trimming pared 6 bases from V and 4 bases from J, leaving 13 bases between. CDR1 and CDR2 from the germline V gene are LNHDA and SQIVND (reference sequence). CDR3 sequence reads: CASRPWGGNQPQHF. The CDR3 DNA is TGTGCCAGTAGACCCTGGGGGGGGAATCAGCCCCAGCATTTT.